The next 4 T cell receptor beta chains were all read from a single sample in a study of blood T cells in healthy people across ages. Primers used in a second PCR of roughly 6 to 11 cycles were a sample-barcoded 5' primer and a J-beta primer mix. TCRdb analysed the 5' RACE reads with MiXCR anew, one entry per CDR3 protein. The profile shows over a million distinct CDR3 sequences, 45% of them singletons. Sample: blood. All receptors come from a woman aged 55-69 years in good health.

The chain carries TRBV7-9 and TRBJ1-2; a weak D match, TRBD1 (6 bases). Looked up from germline, CDR1 is SEHNR and CDR2 is FQNEAQ (reference sequence). The V and J ends lost 6 bases and 0 bases respectively, with 11 bases between them. CDR3 length: 14 amino acids. The DNA of the CDR3 is TGTGCCAGCAGGGACAGCCAAACTAACTATGGCTACACCTTC. It translates to CASRDSQTNYGYTF.

V and J are TRBV15 and TRBJ2-1; 11 nucleotides line up with TRBD2. The last part of the DNA fits TRBJ2-7 better; the J call may be wrong. The germline V gene encodes CDR1 LNHNV and CDR2 YYDKDF (reference sequence). The CDR3 runs 18 residues. In nucleotides, the CDR3 is TGTGCCACCAGCAGAGATGGTATAAGTAGCGGGAGGGGGAATGAGCAGTACTTC. Amino acid sequence: CATSRDGISSGRGNEQYF.

This clonotype was seen a handful of times. The V call is TRBV4-1, the J call TRBJ2-3, with TRBD2 matching over 7 bases. The CDR3 is made up of 14 amino acids. The germline CDR1 and CDR2 sequences are MGHRA and YSYEKL. Germline trimming cut 3 bases from V and 2 bases from J; bases unmatched to any gene: 2. The CDR3 DNA is TGCGCCAGCAGCCAGGCGGGAGTCACAGATACGCAGTATTTT. It codes for CASSQAGVTDTQYF.

The CDR3 DNA reads TGTGCCAGCAGCCCTTATGGAGAGGAGTATCCCTACGAGCAGTACTTC. Translated: CASSPYGEEYPYEQYF. The J gene is TRBJ2-7, the V gene TRBV7-6; D is unclear. The CDR3 loop spans 16 amino acids. CDR1 SGHVS and CDR2 FNYEAQ come from the germline V gene. The V and J ends lost 5 bases and 2 bases respectively, with 19 bases between them.